The text below deals with one T cell receptor (beta chain). Antigen: not known. This sample is part of a study of CD8+ T cells in alopecia areata. Regarding the study as a whole: Although TCR sharing was seen in mice, sharing across patients was less clear, possibly for HLA-related reasons.

Trimming took 6 bases from V and 3 from J; bases not matched to a gene: 11. From germline, CDR1 is ENHRY and CDR2 SYGVKD. This CDR3 spans 16 amino acids. Following extraction, RNA underwent reverse transcription to cDNA, which served as the sequencing template. Sequencing used immunoSEQ multiplex PCR; TCRdb keeps in-frame clones, though not all of them. This sample has 98,000 or so clones, with around 55% found just once. The clonotype was recovered from a human donor in good health. Sequencing was performed on CD8+ T cells sorted from blood. The V gene is TRBV10-3, the J gene TRBJ1-1; 9 bases fit TRBD1. This CDR3 reads CAIREHRGHRDTEAFF. CDR3 DNA sequence: TGTGCCATCAGGGAACACAGGGGGCACCGGGACACTGAAGCTTTCTTT.